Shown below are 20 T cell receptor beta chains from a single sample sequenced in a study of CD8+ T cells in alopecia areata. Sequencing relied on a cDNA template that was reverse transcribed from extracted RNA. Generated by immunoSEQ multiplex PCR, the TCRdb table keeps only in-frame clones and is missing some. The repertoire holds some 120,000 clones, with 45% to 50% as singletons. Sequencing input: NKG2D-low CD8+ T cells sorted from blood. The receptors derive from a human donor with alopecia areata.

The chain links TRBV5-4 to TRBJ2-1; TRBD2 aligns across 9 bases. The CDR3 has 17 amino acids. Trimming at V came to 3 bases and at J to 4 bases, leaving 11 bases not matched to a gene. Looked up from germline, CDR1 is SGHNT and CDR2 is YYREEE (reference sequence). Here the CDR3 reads CASSYPGTSPDYNEQFF. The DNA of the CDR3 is TGTGCCAGCAGCTACCCTGGGACTAGCCCCGATTACAATGAGCAGTTCTTC. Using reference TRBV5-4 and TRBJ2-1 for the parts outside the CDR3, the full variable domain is ETGVTQSPTHLIKTRGQQVTLRCSSQSGHNTVSWYQQALGQGPQFIFQYYREEENGRGNFPPRFSGLQFPNYSSELNVNALELDDSALYLCASSYPGTSPDYNEQFFGPGTRLTVL.

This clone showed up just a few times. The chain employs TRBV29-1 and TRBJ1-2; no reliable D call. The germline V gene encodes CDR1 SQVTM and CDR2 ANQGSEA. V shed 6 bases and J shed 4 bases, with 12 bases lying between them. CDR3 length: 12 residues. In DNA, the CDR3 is TGCAGCGTGGACGGGCCAAGCTATGGCTACACCTTC. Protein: CSVDGPSYGYTF.

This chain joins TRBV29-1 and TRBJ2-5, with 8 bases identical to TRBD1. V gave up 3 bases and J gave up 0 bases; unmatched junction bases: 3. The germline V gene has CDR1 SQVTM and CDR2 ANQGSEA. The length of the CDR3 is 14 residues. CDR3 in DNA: TGCAGCGTTGAGACAGGGGAGTACCAAGAGACCCAGTACTTC. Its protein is CSVETGEYQETQYF.

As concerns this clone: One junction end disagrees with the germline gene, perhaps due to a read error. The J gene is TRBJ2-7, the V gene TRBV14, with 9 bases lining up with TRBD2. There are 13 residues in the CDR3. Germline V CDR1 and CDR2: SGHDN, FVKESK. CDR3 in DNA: TGTGCCAGCACCCAAGCGGGGGGCTACGAGCAGTACTTC. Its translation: CASTQAGGYEQYF.

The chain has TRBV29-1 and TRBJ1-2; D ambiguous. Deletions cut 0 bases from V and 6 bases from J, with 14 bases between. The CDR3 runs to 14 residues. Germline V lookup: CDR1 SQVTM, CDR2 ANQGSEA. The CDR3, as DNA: TGCAGCGTTGAAGACGGGCCCGGCGGGGATGGCTACACCTTC. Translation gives CSVEDGPGGDGYTF.

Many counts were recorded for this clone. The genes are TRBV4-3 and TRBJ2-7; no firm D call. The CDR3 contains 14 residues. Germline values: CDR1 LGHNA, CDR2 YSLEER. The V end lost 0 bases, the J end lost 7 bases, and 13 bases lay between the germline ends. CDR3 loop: CASSQELEAKEQYF. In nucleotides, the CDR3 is TGCGCCAGCAGCCAAGAATTGGAAGCGAAGGAGCAGTACTTC.

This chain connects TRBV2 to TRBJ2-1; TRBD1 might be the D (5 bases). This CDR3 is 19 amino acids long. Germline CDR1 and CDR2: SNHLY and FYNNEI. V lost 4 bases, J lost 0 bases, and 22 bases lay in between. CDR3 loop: CASSGEVRAPTYSYNEQFF. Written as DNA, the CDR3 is TGTGCCAGCAGTGGAGAGGTCAGGGCTCCAACCTACTCCTACAATGAGCAGTTCTTC. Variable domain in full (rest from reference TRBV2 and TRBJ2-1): EPEVTQTPSHQVTQMGQEVILRCVPISNHLYFYWYRQILGQKVEFLVSFYNNEISEKSEIFDDQFSVERPDGSNFTLKIRSTKLEDSAMYFCASSGEVRAPTYSYNEQFFGPGTRLTVL.

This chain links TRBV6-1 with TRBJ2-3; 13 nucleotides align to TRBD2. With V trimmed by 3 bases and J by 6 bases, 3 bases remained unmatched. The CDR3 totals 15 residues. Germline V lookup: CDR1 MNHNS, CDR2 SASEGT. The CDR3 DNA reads TGTGCCAGCAGTGACTCGACTAGCGGGGGGGATACGCAGTATTTT. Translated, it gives CASSDSTSGGDTQYF.

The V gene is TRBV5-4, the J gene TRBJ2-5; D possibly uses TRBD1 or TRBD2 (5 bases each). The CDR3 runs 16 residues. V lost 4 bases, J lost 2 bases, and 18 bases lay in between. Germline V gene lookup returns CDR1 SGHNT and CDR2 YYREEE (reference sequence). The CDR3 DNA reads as TGTGCCAGCAGCCTCATGGGGGACCGGGGTCAAGAGACCCAGTACTTC. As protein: CASSLMGDRGQETQYF.

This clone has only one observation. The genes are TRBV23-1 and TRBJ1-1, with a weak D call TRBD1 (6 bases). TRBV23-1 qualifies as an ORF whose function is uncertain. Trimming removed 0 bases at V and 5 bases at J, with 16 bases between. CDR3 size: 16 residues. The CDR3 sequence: CASSQSLKQGSTEAFF. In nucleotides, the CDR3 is TGCGCCAGCAGTCAATCTCTAAAACAGGGTTCAACTGAAGCTTTCTTT.

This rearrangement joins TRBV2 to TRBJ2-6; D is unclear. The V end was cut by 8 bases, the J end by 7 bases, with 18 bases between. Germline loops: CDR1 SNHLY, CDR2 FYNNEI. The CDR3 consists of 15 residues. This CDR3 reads CASLVFNPLANVLTF. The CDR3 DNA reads TGTGCCAGCCTCGTTTTCAACCCCCTCGCCAACGTCCTGACTTTC.

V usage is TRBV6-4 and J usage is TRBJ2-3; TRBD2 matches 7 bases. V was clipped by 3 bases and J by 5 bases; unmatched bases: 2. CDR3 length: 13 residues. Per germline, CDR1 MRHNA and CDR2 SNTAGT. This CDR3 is CASSETSEDTQYF. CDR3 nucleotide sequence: TGTGCCAGCAGTGAAACTAGCGAAGATACGCAGTATTTT.

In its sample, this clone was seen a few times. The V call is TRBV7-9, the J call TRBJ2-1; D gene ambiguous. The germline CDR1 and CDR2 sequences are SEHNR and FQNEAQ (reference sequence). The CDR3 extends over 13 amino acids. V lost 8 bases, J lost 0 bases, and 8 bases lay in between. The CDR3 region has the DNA TGTGCCAGCTCGGATAGCTCCTACAATGAGCAGTTCTTC. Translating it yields CASSDSSYNEQFF.

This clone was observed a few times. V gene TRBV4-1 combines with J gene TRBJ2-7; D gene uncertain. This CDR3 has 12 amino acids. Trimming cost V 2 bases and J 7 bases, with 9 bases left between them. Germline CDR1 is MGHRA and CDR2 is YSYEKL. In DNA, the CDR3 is TGCGCCAGCAGCCAACTTCTCGGGGAGCAGTACTTC. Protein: CASSQLLGEQYF.

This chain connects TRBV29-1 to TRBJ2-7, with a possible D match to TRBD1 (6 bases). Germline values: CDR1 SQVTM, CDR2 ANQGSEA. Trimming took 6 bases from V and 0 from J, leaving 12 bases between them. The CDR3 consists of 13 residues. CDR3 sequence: CSVIQGHSYEQYF. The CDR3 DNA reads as TGCAGCGTAATACAGGGCCACTCCTACGAGCAGTACTTC.

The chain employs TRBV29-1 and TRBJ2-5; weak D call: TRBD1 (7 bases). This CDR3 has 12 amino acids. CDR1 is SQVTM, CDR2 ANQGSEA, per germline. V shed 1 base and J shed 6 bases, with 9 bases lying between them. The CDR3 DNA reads TGCAGCGTTGAAGGGAGGGGGCAGACCCAGTACTTC. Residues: CSVEGRGQTQYF.

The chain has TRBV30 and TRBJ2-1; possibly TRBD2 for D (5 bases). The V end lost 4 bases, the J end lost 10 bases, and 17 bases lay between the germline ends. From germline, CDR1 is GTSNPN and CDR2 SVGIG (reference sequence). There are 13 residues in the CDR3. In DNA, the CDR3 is TGTGCCTGGACCGAACTAGATGGCACCGAGCAGTTCTTC. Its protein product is CAWTELDGTEQFF.

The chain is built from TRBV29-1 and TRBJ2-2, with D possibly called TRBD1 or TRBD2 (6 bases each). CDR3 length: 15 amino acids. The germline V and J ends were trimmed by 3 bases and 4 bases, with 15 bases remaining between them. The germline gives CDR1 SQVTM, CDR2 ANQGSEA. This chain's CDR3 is CSVEEGGHLTGELFF. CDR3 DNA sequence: TGCAGCGTTGAGGAGGGGGGCCACCTCACCGGGGAGCTGTTTTTT.

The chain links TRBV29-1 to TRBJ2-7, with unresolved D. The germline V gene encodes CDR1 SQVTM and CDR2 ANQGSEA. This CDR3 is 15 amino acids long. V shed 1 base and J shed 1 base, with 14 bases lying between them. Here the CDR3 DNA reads TGCAGCGTTGAAGGGGCTGGGCGACCATCCTACGAGCAGTACTTC. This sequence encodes CSVEGAGRPSYEQYF.

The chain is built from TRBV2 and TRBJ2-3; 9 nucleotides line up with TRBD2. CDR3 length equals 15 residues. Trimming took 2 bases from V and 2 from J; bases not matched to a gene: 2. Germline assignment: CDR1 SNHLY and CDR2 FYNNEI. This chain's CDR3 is CASSELAGFTDTQYF. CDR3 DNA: TGTGCCAGCAGTGAACTAGCGGGGTTCACAGATACGCAGTATTTT.